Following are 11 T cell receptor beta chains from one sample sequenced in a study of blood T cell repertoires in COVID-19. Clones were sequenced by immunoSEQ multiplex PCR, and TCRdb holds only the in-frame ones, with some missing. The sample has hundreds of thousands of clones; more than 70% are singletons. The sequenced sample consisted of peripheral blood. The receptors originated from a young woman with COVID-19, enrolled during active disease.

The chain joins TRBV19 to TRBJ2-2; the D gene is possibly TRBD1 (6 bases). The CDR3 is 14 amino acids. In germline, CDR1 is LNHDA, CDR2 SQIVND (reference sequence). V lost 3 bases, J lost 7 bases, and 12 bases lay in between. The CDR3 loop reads CASSILGQIGELFF. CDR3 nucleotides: TGTGCCAGTAGTATCTTAGGACAGATCGGGGAGCTGTTTTTT. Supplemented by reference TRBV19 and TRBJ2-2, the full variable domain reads DGGITQSPKYLFRKEGQNVTLSCEQNLNHDAMYWYRQDPGQGLRLIYYSQIVNDFQKGDIAEGYSVSREKKESFPLTVTSAQKNPTAFYLCASSILGQIGELFFGEGSRLTVL.

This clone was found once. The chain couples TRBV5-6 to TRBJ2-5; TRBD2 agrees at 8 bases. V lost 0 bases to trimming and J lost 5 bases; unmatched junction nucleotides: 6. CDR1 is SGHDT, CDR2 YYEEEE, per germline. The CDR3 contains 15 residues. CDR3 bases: TGTGCCAGCAGCTTGGCCCTGCGGGGGGCGGAGACCCAGTACTTC. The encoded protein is CASSLALRGAETQYF.

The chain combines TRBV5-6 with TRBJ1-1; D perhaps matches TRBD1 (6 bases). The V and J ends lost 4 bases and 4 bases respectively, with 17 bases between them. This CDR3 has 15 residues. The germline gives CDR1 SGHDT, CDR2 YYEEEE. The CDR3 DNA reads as TGTGCCAGCAGCCCTAAAACAGGGACCATCACTGAAGCTTTCTTT. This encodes CASSPKTGTITEAFF.

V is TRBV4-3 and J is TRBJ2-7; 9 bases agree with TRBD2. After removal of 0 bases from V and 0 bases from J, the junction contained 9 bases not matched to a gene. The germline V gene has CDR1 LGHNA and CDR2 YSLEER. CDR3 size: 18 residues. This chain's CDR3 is CASSQERASGVTSYEQYF. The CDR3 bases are TGCGCCAGCAGCCAAGAAAGGGCTAGCGGGGTGACCTCCTACGAGCAGTACTTC.

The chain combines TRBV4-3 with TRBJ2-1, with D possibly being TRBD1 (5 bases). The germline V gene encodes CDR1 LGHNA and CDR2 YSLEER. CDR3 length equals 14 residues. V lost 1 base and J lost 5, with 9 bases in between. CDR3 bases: TGCGCCAGCAGCCAAGGACAGTCAAACAATGAGCAGTTCTTC. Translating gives CASSQGQSNNEQFF.

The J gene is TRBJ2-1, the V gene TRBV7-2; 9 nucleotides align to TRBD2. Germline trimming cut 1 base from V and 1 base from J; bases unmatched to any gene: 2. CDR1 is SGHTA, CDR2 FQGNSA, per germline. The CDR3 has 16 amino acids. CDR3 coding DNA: TGTGCCAGCAGCTTAGTAGCGGGGGAGTCCTACAATGAGCAGTTCTTC. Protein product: CASSLVAGESYNEQFF.

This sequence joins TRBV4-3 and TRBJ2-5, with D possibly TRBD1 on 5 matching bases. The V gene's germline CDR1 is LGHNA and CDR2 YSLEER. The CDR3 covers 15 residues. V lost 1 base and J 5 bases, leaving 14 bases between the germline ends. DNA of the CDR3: TGCGCCAGCAGCCAAGGGGCCAGGGCCGCGGAGACCCAGTACTTC. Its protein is CASSQGARAAETQYF.

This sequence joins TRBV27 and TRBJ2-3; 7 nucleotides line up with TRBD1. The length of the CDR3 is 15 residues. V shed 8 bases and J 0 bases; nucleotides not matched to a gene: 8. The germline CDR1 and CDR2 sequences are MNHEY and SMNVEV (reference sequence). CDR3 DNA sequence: TGTGCCAGCGGGGAGTGGGGACAGAGCACAGATACGCAGTATTTT. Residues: CASGEWGQSTDTQYF.

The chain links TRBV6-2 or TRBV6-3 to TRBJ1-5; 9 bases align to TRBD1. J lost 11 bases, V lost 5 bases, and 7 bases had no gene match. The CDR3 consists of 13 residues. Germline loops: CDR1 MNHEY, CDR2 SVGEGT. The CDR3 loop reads CASSPRTGASQHF. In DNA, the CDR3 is TGTGCCAGCAGTCCCCGGACAGGGGCTTCCCAGCATTTT.

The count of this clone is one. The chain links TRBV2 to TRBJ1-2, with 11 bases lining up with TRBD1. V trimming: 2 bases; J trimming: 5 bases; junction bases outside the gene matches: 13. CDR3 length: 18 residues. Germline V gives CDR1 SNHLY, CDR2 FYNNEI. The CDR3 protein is CASSEPGTGGGHQYGYTF. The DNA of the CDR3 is TGTGCCAGCAGTGAACCCGGGACAGGGGGAGGACATCAATATGGCTACACCTTC.

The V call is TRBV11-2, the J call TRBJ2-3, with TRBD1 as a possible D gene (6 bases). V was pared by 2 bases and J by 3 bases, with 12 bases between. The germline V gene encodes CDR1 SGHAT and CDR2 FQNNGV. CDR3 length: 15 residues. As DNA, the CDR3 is TGTGCCAGCAGCTTACTGGGGGCGCTTACAGATACGCAGTATTTT. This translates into CASSLLGALTDTQYF.